This T cell receptor beta chain was profiled in a study of T-cell memory formation after mild COVID-19. Study-wide background: Each donor largely had its own TCR clusters. General observations from the study: Clones contracting day 15 to 85 were balanced CD4/CD8; later expanders leaned CD4+. Most CD4+ clones that shrank were in CM and EM, while CD8+ ones turned up in EMRA.

This clonotype was counted a few times. What it recognizes is unknown. With constant-segment primers, 5'RACE yielded cDNA libraries of TCR alpha and TCR beta that carried sample barcodes and UMIs. MiXCR, applied by TCRdb to the 5' RACE reads, yields one record per CDR3 protein. Of under 650,000 distinct CDR3 sequences detected, over 15% appear once; the ten largest clones hold more than 10%. Germline trimming cut 4 bases from V and 5 bases from J; bases unmatched to any gene: 7. Germline V gene sequence: CDR1 MNHEY, CDR2 SVGEGT. The CDR3 length is 15 residues. This rearrangement joins TRBV6-2 or TRBV6-3 to TRBJ2-2; 7 nucleotides align to TRBD2. The clonotype originates from an adult woman who had mild COVID-19 (a few samples of this study predate the infection). Cell type and time point are not known. Material for sequencing was PBMCs or a T cell subset sorted from them (not recorded which). The CDR3 coding sequence is TGTGCCAGCAGTTTGGAGGGAGGGAGAACCGGGGAGCTGTTTTTT. It specifies CASSLEGGRTGELFF.